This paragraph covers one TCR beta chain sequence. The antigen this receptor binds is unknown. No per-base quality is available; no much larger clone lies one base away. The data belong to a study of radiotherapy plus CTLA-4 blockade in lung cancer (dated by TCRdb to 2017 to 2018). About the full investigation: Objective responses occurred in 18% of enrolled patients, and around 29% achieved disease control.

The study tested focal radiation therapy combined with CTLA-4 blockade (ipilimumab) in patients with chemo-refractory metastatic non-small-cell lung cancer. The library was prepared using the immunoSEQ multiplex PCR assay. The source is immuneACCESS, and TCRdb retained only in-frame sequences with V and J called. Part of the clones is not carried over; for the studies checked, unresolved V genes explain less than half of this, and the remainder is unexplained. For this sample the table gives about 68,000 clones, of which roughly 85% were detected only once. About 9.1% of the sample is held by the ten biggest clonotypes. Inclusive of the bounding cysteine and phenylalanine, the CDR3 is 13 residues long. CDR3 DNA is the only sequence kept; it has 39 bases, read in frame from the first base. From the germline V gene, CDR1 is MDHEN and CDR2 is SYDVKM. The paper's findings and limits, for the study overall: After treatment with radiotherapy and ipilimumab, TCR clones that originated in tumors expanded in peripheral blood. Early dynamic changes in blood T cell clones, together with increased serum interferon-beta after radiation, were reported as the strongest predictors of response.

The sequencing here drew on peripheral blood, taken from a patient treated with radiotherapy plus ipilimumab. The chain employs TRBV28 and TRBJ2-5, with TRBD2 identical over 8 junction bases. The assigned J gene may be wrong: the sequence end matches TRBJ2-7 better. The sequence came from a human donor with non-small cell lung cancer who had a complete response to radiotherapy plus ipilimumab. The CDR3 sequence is CASSSGGGYEQYF. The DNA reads TGTGCCAGCAGTTCCGGGGGGGGTTACGAGCAGTACTTC.